Below, 10 T cell receptor beta chains from the same sample are listed, as sequenced in a study of CXCR3-negative and CXCR3-positive naive CD8 T cells. Libraries of TRB cDNA were made by 5' RACE and carried UMIs. TCRdb re-called the 5' RACE reads and catalogs CDR3 proteins one per entry, DNA excluded. Its listing shows around 96,000 distinct CDR3 sequences. Sequenced: naive CXCR3- CD8+ T cells from blood. The subset is: CD45RO-CCR7+CD27+CD95- naive CD8+ T cells lacking CXCR3 (TNR3-). The receptors here all came from a human donor in good health. Some clones in this sample may be carry-over from other donors' samples.

V gene TRBV12-3 or TRBV12-4 combines with J gene TRBJ1-4; the TCRdb call, TRBD1, lacks DNA for checking. This CDR3 spans 12 amino acids. The CDR3 is CASSPGWEKLFF.

The V and J genes are TRBV28 and TRBJ2-1; TCRdb reports TRBD1, a call that lacks DNA to check it against. The V gene's germline CDR1 is MDHEN and CDR2 SYDVKM. The CDR3 runs 13 residues. CDR3 residues: CASSPRLTIEQFF.

The gene calls are TRBV19 and TRBJ2-1; there is no DNA to check the TCRdb D call of TRBD2. CDR1 and CDR2 (germline): LNHDA, SQIVND (reference sequence). The CDR3 covers 18 residues. The CDR3 is CASSIEGRVTSLAGEQFF.

The chain recombines TRBV23-1 with TRBJ2-7; the D call from TCRdb, TRBD1, cannot be confirmed without DNA. TRBV23-1 is labeled an ORF, and its function is uncertain. This CDR3 comprises 16 residues. The CDR3 loop reads CASSPQGETPGDEQYF.

This chain uses TRBV7-6 with TRBJ2-5. Germline V gives CDR1 SGHVS, CDR2 FNYEAQ. The CDR3 consists of 16 residues. Here the CDR3 reads CASSLGPWAGQETQYF.

The chain joins TRBV7-6 to TRBJ1-4. Germline V CDR1 and CDR2: SGHVS, FNYEAQ. There are 14 residues in the CDR3. The CDR3 protein is CASSETVETEKLFF.

This chain links TRBV7-9 with TRBJ2-7; the TRBD2 assignment by TCRdb is unverifiable without DNA. The CDR3 sequence is 13 residues long. CDR1 is SEHNR, CDR2 FQNEAQ, per germline (reference sequence). This chain's CDR3 is CASSSPLSYEQYF.

J is TRBJ2-7 and V is TRBV6-2 or TRBV6-3; no DNA is available, so the TRBD1 call from TCRdb remains unchecked. Germline CDR1 and CDR2: MNHEY and SVGEGT. The CDR3 extends over 16 amino acids. The CDR3 loop is CASSYSRGQGTYEQYF.

The chain employs TRBV7-9 and TRBJ1-1; TCRdb selects TRBD1, and the lack of DNA leaves this call unchecked. This CDR3 is built from 17 residues. Germline V gene data show CDR1 as SEHNR and CDR2 as FQNEAQ (reference sequence). This CDR3 is CASSFSMSRDVNTEAFF.

This sequence joins TRBV10-3 and TRBJ2-1; TCRdb reports TRBD2, a call that lacks DNA to check it against. CDR1 and CDR2 (germline): ENHRY, SYGVKD. This CDR3 region has 17 residues. The CDR3 loop is CAISDLLSGGADNEQFF.